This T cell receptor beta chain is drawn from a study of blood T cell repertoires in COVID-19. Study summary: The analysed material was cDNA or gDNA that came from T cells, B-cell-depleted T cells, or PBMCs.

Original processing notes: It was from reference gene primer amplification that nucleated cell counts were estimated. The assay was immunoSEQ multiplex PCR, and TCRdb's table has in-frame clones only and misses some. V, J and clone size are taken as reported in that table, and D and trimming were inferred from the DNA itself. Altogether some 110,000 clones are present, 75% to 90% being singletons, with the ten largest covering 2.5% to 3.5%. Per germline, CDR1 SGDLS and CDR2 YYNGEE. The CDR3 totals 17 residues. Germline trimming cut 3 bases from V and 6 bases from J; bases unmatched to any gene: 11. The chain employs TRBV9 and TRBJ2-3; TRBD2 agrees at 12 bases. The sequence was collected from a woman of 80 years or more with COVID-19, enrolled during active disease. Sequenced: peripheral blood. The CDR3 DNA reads TGTGCCAGCAGCGCCACTAGCGGGAGGCCCCTGCCCGATACGCAGTATTTT. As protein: CASSATSGRPLPDTQYF.